This paragraph reports one TCR beta chain. This record comes from a study of blood T cell repertoires in COVID-19. Across the whole study: Samples of COVID-19 (acute and convalescent) were obtained from the United States, Italy and Spain. PBMCs, B-cell-depleted T cells, or T cells provided the cDNA or gDNA that made up the material.

Germline trimming cut 3 bases from V and 5 bases from J; bases unmatched to any gene: 2. This CDR3 region has 13 residues. Germline CDR1 and CDR2: LGHDT and YNNKEL (reference sequence). In the original processing: Amplification of reference gene primers was used by the study to estimate nucleated cell counts. Sequencing was performed with immunoSEQ multiplex PCR; in TCRdb, only in-frame clones are kept and a portion is missing. That table supplies the V and J calls and clone size; D and trimming were determined from the DNA. The repertoire holds some 160,000 clones, with more than 75% as singletons. Sequencing was performed on peripheral blood. V usage is TRBV3-1 (or the pseudogene TRBV3-2) and J usage is TRBJ1-2; 8 bases map to TRBD1. This clonotype was sampled from a man between 50 and 59 years old who had recovered from COVID-19. In DNA, the CDR3 is TGTGCCAGCAGCCAGGACAGGGCGTATGGCTACACCTTC. It is translated as CASSQDRAYGYTF.